The following is a T cell receptor (beta chain) sequence with its context. Additional DNA sequences in this sample encode the identical CDR3. The sample belongs to a study of blood T cell repertoires in COVID-19. TCRdb keeps only in-frame clones here, not all; method: immunoSEQ multiplex PCR. The sample lists 240,000 or so clones, around 86% occurring once. Sequencing input: peripheral blood. This TCR was sampled from a woman in her twenties or thirties who had recovered from COVID-19.

This CDR3 is CASSQVGLANTGELFF. The CDR3, as DNA: TGTGCCAGCAGCCAAGTGGGGCTTGCGAACACCGGGGAGCTGTTTTTT. The chain carries TRBV3-1 (or the pseudogene TRBV3-2) and TRBJ2-2; perhaps TRBD1 as D (5 bases). This CDR3 comprises 16 residues. From germline, CDR1 is LGHDT and CDR2 YNNKEL (reference sequence). Between the trimmed V and J ends, which lost 1 base and 0 bases, there was a span of 9 bases.